The 9 T cell receptor beta chains below come from one sample, sequenced in a study of blood T cell repertoires in COVID-19. Generated by immunoSEQ multiplex PCR, the TCRdb table keeps only in-frame clones and is missing some. The data hold a few hundred thousand clones, with 80% to 90% observed a single time. Sequenced: peripheral blood. Receptor source: a man aged 40-55 years with acute or convalescent COVID-19.

This clone was found once. This rearrangement joins TRBV28 to TRBJ1-1, with D maybe TRBD1 (5 bases). The CDR3 runs to 15 residues. Germline V gives CDR1 MDHEN, CDR2 SYDVKM. The ends were cut back, 5 bases at V and 0 bases at J, with 13 bases in the middle. CDR3 coding DNA: TGTGCCAGCAGTCCTCGTAGGACAATGAACACTGAAGCTTTCTTT. This sequence encodes CASSPRRTMNTEAFF.

The chain joins TRBV5-4 to TRBJ1-1; 7 bases match TRBD1. This CDR3 comprises 16 residues. Germline V gives CDR1 SGHNT, CDR2 YYREEE (reference sequence). Unmatched junction bases numbered 5, after V lost 0 bases and J lost 0 bases. CDR3 protein: CASSLEAGGMNTEAFF. The CDR3 DNA sequence: TGTGCCAGCAGCTTGGAGGCAGGGGGTATGAACACTGAAGCTTTCTTT.

The rearrangement joins TRBV6-1 to TRBJ1-2; 8 nucleotides align to TRBD1. The CDR3 loop spans 15 amino acids. Germline V CDR1 and CDR2: MNHNS, SASEGT. With V trimmed by 2 bases and J by 5 bases, 7 bases remained unmatched. CDR3 coding DNA: TGTGCCAGCAGTGAAATTAGGACAGGGCGGTATGGCTACACCTTC. Protein: CASSEIRTGRYGYTF.

The rearrangement uses TRBV5-1 and TRBJ2-6; D might be TRBD1 (5 bases). V was clipped by 0 bases and J by 2 bases, with 6 bases between them. Germline-derived CDR1 and CDR2 are SGHRS and YFSETQ. This CDR3 comprises 15 residues. The CDR3 DNA reads as TGCGCCAGCAGCTTGGACAGGCCTGGGGCCAACGTCCTGACTTTC. Translated: CASSLDRPGANVLTF.

This clone came up once. V is TRBV28 and J is TRBJ2-1; D possibly corresponds to TRBD2 (5 bases). The V end lost 8 bases, the J end lost 4 bases, and 12 bases lay between the germline ends. The CDR3 loop spans 13 amino acids. Per the germline V gene, CDR1 is MDHEN and CDR2 is SYDVKM. The CDR3 DNA is TGTGCCAGCGTAGCGTCGTCGTACAATGAGCAGTTCTTC. Its protein is CASVASSYNEQFF. Together with reference TRBV28 and TRBJ2-1, the CDR3 gives the full variable domain: DVKVTQSSRYLVKRTGEKVFLECVQDMDHENMFWYRQDPGLGLRLIYFSYDVKMKEKGDIPEGYSVSREKKERFSLILESASTNQTSMYLCASVASSYNEQFFGPGTRLTVL.

CDR3 sequence: CASRGDREGYGYTF. The CDR3 DNA is TGTGCCAGCAGAGGGGACAGGGAAGGGTATGGCTACACCTTC. V is TRBV27 and J is TRBJ1-2, with TRBD1 identical over 9 bases. CDR1 is MNHEY, CDR2 SMNVEV, per germline (reference sequence). J lost 5 bases, V lost 6 bases, and 7 bases had no gene match. The CDR3 spans 14 residues.

The chain combines TRBV7-2 with TRBJ1-6; D is unclear. Germline V gene sequence: CDR1 SGHTA, CDR2 FQGNSA. Between the trimmed V and J ends, which lost 5 bases and 6 bases, there was a span of 17 bases. This CDR3 region has 16 residues. For the CDR3, the DNA is TGTGCCAGCAGCCCTCCCGAGTTTTACCTTAATTCACCCCTCCACTTT. As protein: CASSPPEFYLNSPLHF.

The chain joins TRBV3-1 (or the pseudogene TRBV3-2) to TRBJ2-1; 10 bases agree with TRBD2. V lost 4 bases to trimming and J lost 3 bases; unmatched junction nucleotides: 3. The germline V gene encodes CDR1 LGHDT and CDR2 YNNKEL (reference sequence). The CDR3 runs to 15 residues. Here the CDR3 reads CASSLIAGGYNEQFF. The CDR3 DNA follows: TGTGCCAGCAGCCTGATAGCGGGGGGCTACAATGAGCAGTTCTTC.

This clone has only a few counts. The chain couples TRBV5-4 to TRBJ1-2, with 8 bases aligning to TRBD1. The germline V gene has CDR1 SGHNT and CDR2 YYREEE (reference sequence). The trim removed 3 bases at V and 1 base at J, leaving 2 bases unmatched. CDR3 size: 14 residues. The CDR3: CASSWTGFNYGYTF. CDR3 nucleotide sequence: TGTGCCAGCAGCTGGACAGGGTTTAACTATGGCTACACCTTC. The full variable domain, in which reference TRBV5-4 and TRBJ1-2 provide the parts outside the CDR3, is ETGVTQSPTHLIKTRGQQVTLRCSSQSGHNTVSWYQQALGQGPQFIFQYYREEENGRGNFPPRFSGLQFPNYSSELNVNALELDDSALYLCASSWTGFNYGYTFGSGTRLTVV.